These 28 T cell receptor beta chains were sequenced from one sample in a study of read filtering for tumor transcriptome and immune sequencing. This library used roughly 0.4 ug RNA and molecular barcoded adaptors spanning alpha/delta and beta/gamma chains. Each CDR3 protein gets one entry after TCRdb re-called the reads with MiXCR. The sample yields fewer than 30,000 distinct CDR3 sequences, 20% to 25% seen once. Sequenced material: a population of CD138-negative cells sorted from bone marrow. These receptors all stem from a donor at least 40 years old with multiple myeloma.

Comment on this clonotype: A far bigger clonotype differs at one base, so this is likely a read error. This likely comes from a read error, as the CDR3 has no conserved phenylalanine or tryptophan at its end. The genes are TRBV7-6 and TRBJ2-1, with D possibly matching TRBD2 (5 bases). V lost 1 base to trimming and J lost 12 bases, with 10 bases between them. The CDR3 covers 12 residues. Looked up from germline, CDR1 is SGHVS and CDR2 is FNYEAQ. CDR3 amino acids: CASSLDSAVQFL. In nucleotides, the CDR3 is TGTGCCAGCAGCTTAGACTCAGCGGTGCAGTTCCTC.

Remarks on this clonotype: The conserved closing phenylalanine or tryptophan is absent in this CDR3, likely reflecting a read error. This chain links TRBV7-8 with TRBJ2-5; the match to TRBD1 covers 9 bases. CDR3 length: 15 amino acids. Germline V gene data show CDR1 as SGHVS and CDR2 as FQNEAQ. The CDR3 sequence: CARSLLDRGGETQYS. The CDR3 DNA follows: TGTGCCCGCAGCTTACTGGACAGGGGAGGAGAGACCCAGTACTCC.

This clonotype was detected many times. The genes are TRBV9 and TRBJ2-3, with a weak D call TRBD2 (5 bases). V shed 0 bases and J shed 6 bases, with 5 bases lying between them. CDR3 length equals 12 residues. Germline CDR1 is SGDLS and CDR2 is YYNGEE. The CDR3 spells CASSVGGDTQYF. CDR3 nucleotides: TGTGCCAGCAGCGTAGGAGGGGATACGCAGTATTTT.

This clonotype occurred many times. The CDR3: CASSLGTSANNEQFF. CDR3 coding DNA: TGTGCCAGCAGTCTTGGGACTAGCGCTAACAATGAGCAGTTCTTC. This rearrangement joins TRBV27 to TRBJ2-1; 10 nucleotides line up with TRBD2. Trimming removed 5 bases from V and 5 bases from J; junction bases left unmatched: 6. Germline V gives CDR1 MNHEY, CDR2 SMNVEV (reference sequence). This CDR3 region has 15 residues.

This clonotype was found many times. DNA of the CDR3: TGTGCCAGCAGCGGGATACAGGGAGGCCATGGCTACACCTTC. It yields the protein CASSGIQGGHGYTF. The rearrangement joins TRBV5-6 to TRBJ1-2, with D possibly being TRBD1 (6 bases). With 4 bases removed from V and 6 bases from J, the gap between germline ends came to 16 bases. Germline CDR1 reads SGHDT; CDR2 reads YYEEEE. The CDR3 extends over 14 amino acids.

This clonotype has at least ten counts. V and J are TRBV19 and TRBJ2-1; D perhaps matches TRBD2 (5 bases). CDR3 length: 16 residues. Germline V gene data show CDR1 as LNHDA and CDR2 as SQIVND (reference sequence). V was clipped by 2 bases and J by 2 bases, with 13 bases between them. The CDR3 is CASSITGRFPYNEQFF. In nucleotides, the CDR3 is TGTGCCAGTAGTATAACGGGAAGGTTCCCCTACAATGAGCAGTTCTTC.

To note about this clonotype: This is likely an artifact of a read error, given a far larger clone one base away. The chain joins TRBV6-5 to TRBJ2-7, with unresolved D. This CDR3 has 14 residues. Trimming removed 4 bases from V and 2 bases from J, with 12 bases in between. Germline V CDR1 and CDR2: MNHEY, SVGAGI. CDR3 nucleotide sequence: TGTGCCAGCAGTTTGAACAGTGGACCCTACGAGCAGTACTTC. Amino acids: CASSLNSGPYEQYF.

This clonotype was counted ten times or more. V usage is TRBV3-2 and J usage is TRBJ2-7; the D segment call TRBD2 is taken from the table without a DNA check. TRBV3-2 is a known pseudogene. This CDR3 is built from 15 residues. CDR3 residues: CASSRMTSGMGEQYF. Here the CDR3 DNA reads TGTGCCAGCAGCCGAATGACTAGCGGGATGGGCGAGCAGTACTTC.

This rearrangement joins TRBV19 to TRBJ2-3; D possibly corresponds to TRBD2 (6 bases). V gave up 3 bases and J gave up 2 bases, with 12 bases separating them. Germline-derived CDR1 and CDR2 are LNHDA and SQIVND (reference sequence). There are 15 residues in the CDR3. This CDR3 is CASSMGGGLTDTQYF. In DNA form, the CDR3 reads TGTGCCAGTAGTATGGGGGGAGGTCTCACAGATACGCAGTATTTT.

DNA of the CDR3: TGCGCCAGCAGCTTTGGACTAGCGGGAACCAATGAGCAGTTCTTC. It is translated as CASSFGLAGTNEQFF. The chain couples TRBV5-1 to TRBJ2-1; 12 nucleotides line up with TRBD2. Trimming cost V 2 bases and J 6 bases; bases outside gene matches: 3. Looked up from germline, CDR1 is SGHRS and CDR2 is YFSETQ. This CDR3 has 15 amino acids. The full variable domain, completed using reference TRBV5-1 and TRBJ2-1, is KAGVTQTPRYLIKTRGQQVTLSCSPISGHRSVSWYQQTPGQGLQFLFEYFSETQRNKGNFPGRFSGRQFSNSRSEMNVSTLELGDSALYLCASSFGLAGTNEQFFGPGTRLTVL.

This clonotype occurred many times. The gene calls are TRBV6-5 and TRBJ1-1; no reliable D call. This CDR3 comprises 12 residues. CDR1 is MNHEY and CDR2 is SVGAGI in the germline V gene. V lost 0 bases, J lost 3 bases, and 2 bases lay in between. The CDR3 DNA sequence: TGTGCCAGCAGTTACTCGTACACTGAAGCTTTCTTT. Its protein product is CASSYSYTEAFF.

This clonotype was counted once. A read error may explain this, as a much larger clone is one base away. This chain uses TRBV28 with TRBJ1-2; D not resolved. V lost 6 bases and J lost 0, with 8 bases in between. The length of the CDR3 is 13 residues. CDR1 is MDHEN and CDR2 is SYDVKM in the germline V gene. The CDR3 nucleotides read TGTGCCAGCAGGGACCCTCCTAACTATGGCTACACCTTC. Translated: CASRDPPNYGYTF.

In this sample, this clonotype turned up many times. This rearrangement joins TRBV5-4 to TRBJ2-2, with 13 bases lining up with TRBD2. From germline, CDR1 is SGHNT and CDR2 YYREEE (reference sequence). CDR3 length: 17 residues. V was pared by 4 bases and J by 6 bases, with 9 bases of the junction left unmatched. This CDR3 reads CASSPTPGLAGSGELFF. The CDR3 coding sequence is TGTGCCAGCAGCCCTACCCCGGGACTAGCGGGATCCGGGGAGCTGTTTTTT. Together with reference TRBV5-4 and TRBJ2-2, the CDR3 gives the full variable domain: ETGVTQSPTHLIKTRGQQVTLRCSSQSGHNTVSWYQQALGQGPQFIFQYYREEENGRGNFPPRFSGLQFPNYSSELNVNALELDDSALYLCASSPTPGLAGSGELFFGEGSRLTVL.

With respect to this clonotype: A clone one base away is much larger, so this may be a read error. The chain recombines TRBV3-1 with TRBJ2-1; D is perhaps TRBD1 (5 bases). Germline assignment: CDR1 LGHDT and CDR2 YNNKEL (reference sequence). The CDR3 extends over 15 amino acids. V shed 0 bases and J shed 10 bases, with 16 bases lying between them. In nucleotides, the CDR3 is TGTGCCAGCAGCCAAGATTGGGGCACAGCCTACGAGCAGTTCTTC. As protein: CASSQDWGTAYEQFF.

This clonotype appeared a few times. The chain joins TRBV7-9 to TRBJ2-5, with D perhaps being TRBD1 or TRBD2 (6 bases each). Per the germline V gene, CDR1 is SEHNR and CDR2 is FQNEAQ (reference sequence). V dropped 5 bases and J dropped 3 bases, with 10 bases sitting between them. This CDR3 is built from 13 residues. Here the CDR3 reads CASSPGAEETQYF. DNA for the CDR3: TGTGCCAGCAGCCCGGGGGCCGAAGAGACCCAGTACTTC.

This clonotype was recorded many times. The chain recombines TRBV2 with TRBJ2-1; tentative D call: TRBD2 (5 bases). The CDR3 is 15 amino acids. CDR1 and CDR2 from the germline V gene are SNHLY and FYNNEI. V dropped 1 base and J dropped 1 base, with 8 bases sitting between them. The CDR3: CASSEERRSYNEQFF. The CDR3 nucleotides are TGTGCCAGCAGTGAAGAGCGGAGGTCCTACAATGAGCAGTTCTTC.

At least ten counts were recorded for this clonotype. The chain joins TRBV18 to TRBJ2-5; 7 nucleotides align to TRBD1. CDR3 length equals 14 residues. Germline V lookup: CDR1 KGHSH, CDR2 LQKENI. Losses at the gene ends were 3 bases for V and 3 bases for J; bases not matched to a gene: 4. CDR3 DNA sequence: TGTGCCAGCTCACCCAAAACAGGGGAAGAGACCCAGTACTTC. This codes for CASSPKTGEETQYF.

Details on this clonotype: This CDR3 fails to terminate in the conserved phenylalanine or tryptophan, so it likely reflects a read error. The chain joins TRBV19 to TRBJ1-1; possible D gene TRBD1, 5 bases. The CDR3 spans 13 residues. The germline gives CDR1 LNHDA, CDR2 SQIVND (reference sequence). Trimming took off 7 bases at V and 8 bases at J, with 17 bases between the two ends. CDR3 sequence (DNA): TGTGCCAGTACCACCCTCGGGGGTCGGGAAGCTTTCTCT. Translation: CASTTLGGREAFS.

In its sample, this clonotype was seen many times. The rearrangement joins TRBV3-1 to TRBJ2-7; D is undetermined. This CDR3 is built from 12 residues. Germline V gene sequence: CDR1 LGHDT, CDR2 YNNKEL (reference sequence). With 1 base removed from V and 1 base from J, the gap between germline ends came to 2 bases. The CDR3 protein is CASSQGSYEQYF. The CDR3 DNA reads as TGTGCCAGCAGCCAAGGGTCCTACGAGCAGTACTTC.

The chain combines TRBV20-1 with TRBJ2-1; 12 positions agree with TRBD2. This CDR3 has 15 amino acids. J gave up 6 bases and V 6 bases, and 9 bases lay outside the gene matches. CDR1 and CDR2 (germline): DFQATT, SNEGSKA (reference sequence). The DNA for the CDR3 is TGCAGTGCCGAACTAGCGGGAGGACGGGGCAATGAGCAGTTCTTC. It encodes CSAELAGGRGNEQFF.

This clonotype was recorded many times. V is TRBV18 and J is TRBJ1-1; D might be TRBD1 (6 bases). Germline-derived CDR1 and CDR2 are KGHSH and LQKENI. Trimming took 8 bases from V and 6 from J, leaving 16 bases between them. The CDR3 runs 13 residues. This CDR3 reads CASRETGVAEAFF. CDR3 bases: TGTGCCAGCAGGGAGACAGGAGTCGCTGAAGCTTTCTTT. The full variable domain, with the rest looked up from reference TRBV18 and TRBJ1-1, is NAGVMQNPRHLVRRRGQEARLRCSPMKGHSHVYWYRQLPEEGLKFMVYLQKENIIDESGMPKERFSAEFPKEGPSILRIQQVVRGDSAAYFCASRETGVAEAFFGQGTRLTVV.

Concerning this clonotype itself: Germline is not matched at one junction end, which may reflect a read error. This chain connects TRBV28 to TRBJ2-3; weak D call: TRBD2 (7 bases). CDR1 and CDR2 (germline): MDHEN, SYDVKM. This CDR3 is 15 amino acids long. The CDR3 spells CASSLQGGLRDTQCF. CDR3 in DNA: TGTGCCAGCAGTTTACAAGGGGGACTAAGGGATACGCAGTGCTTT.

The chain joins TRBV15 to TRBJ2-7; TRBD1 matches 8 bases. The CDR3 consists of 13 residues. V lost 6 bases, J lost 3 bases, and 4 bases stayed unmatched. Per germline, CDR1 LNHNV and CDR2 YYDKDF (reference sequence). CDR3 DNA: TGTGCCACCAGTTTTGGACAGGGCTACGAGCAGTACTTC. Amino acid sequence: CATSFGQGYEQYF.

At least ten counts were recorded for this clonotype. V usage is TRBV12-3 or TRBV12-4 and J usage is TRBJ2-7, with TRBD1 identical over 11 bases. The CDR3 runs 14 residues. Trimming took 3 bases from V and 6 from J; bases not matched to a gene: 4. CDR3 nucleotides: TGTGCCAGCAGTTTGGGGACAGGGGGACTCGAGCAGTACTTC. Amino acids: CASSLGTGGLEQYF.

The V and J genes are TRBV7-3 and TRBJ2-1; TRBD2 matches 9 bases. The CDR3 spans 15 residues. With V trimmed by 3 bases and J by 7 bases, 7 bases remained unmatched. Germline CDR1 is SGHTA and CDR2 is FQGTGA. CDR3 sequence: CASSLRLAARNEQFF. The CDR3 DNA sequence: TGTGCCAGCAGCTTGAGACTAGCGGCGCGGAATGAGCAGTTCTTC.

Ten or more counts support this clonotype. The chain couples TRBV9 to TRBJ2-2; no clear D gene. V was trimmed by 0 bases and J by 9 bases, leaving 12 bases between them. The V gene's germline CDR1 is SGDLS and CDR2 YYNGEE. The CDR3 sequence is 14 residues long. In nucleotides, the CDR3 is TGTGCCAGCAGCGTAGACATCCTGCAGCGGGAGCTGTTTTTT. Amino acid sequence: CASSVDILQRELFF. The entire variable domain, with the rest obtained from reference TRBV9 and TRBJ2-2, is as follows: DSGVTQTPKHLITATGQRVTLRCSPRSGDLSVYWYQQSLDQGLQFLIQYYNGEERAKGNILERFSAQQFPDLHSELNLSSLELGDSALYFCASSVDILQRELFFGEGSRLTVL.

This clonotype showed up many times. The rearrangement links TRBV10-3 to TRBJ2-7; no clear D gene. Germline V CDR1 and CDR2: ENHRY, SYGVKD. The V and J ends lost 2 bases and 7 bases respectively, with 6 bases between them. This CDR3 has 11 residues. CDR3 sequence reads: CAISEGNEQYF. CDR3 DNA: TGTGCCATCAGTGAGGGGAATGAGCAGTACTTC.

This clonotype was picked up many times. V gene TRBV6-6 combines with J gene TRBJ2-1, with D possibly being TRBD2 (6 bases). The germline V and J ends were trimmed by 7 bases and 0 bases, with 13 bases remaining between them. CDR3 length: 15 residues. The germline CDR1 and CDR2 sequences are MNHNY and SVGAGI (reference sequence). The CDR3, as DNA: TGTGCCAGCATTAATAGCGGAAGCTCCTACAATGAGCAGTTCTTC. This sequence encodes CASINSGSSYNEQFF.